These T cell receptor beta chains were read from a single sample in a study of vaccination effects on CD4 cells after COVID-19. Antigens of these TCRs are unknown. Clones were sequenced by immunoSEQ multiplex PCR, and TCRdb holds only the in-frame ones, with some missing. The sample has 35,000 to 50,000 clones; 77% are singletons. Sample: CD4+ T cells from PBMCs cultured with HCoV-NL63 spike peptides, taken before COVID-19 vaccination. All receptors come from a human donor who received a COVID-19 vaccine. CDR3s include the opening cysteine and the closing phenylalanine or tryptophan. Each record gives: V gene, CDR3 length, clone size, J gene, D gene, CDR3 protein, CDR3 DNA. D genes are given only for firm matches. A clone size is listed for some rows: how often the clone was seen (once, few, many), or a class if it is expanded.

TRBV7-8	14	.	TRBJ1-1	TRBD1	CASSLTGMNTEAFF	TGTGCCAGCAGCCTGACAGGGATGAACACTGAAGCTTTCTTT
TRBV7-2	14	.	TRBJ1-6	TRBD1	CASRPGQYNSPLHF	TGTGCCAGCAGGCCGGGACAGTATAATTCACCCCTCCACTTT
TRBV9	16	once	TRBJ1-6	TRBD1	CASSVEPRGGNSPLHF	TGTGCCAGCAGCGTAGAGCCCAGGGGGGGGAATTCACCCCTCCACTTT
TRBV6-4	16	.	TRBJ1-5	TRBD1	CANTGDRGKSNQPQHF	TGTGCCAATACCGGAGACAGGGGAAAAAGCAATCAGCCCCAGCATTTT
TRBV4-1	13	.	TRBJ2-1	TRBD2	CASSPERGHEQFF	TGCGCCAGCAGCCCGGAGCGGGGGCATGAGCAGTTCTTC
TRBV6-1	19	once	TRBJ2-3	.	CASSETAFSFQGRTDTQYF	TGTGCCAGCAGTGAAACTGCTTTTTCTTTCCAGGGTAGGACAGATACGCAGTATTTT
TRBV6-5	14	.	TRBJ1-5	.	CASSSRPGYQPQHF	TGTGCCAGCAGTTCCCGGCCAGGGTATCAGCCCCAGCATTTT
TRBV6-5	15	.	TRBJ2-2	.	CATVGAGSLSGELFF	TGTGCCACCGTCGGGGCAGGGAGTTTGTCCGGGGAGCTGTTTTTT
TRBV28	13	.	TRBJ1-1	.	CASINRVNTEAFF	TGTGCCAGCATAAACAGGGTTAACACTGAAGCTTTCTTT
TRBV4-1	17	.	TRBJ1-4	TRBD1	CASSQVWTGATNEKLFF	TGCGCCAGCAGCCAAGTCTGGACAGGGGCAACTAATGAAAAACTGTTTTTT
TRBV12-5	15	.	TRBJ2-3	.	CASGLVEGGTDTQYF	TGTGCTAGTGGTTTGGTAGAGGGAGGCACAGATACGCAGTATTTT
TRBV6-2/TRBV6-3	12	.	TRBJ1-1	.	CASSYSSREAFF	TGTGCCAGCAGTTACTCGTCCCGAGAAGCTTTCTTT
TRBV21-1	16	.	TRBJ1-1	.	CASPSGDRAWFTEAFF	TGTGCCAGCCCAAGCGGGGACAGGGCTTGGTTCACTGAAGCTTTCTTT
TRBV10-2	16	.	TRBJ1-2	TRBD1	CASSESGTAANYGYTF	TGCGCCAGCAGTGAGTCGGGGACAGCAGCTAACTATGGCTACACCTTC
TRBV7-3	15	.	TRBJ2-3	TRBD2	CASSRAGGSTDTQYF	TGTGCCAGCAGCCGAGCGGGGGGGAGCACAGATACGCAGTATTTT
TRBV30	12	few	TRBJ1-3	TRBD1	CAWAGQGNTIYF	TGTGCCTGGGCGGGACAGGGAAACACCATATATTTT
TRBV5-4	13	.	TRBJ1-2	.	CASSPGINYGYTF	TGTGCCAGCAGCCCCGGGATTAACTATGGCTACACCTTC
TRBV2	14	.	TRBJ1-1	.	CASSSLRDFTEAFF	TGTGCCAGCAGTAGCTTAAGGGACTTCACTGAAGCTTTCTTT
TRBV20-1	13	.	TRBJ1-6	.	CSASGRGDSPLHF	TGCAGTGCTAGTGGCAGGGGAGATTCACCCCTCCACTTT
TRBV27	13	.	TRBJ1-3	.	CASRGSSGNTIYF	TGTGCCAGCAGGGGTAGCTCTGGAAACACCATATATTTT
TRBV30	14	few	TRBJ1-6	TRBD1	CAWSEGQGASPLHF	TGTGCCTGGAGTGAGGGACAGGGAGCTTCACCCCTCCACTTT